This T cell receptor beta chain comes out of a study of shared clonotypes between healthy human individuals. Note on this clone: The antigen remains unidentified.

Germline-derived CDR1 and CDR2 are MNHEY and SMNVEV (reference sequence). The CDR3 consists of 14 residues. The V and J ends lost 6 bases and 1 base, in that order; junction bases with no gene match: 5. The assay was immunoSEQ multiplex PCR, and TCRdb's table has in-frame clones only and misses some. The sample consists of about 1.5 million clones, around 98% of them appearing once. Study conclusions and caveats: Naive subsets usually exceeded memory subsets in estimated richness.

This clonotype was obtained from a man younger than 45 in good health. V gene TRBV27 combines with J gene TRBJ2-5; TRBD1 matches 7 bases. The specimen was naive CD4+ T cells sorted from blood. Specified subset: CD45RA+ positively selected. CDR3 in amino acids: CASRQGTFQETQYF. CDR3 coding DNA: TGTGCCAGCAGACAGGGGACATTCCAAGAGACCCAGTACTTC.